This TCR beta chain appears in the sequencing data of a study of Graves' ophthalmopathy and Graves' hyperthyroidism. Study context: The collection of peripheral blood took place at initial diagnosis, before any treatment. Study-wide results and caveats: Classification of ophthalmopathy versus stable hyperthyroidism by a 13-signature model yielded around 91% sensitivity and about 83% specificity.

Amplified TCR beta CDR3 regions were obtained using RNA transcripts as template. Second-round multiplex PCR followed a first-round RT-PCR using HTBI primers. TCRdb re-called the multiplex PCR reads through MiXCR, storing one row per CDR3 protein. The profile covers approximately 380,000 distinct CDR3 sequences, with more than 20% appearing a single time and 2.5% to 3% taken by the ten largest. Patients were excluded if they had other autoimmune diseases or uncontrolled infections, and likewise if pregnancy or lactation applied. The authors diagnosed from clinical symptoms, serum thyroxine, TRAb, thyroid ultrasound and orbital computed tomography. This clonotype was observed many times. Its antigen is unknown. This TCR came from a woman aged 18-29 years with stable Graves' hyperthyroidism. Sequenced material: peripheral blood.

For the CDR3, the DNA is TGTGCCAGCAGCCCTCGGACAGGGGGCTATTTGGAGACCCAGTACTTC. This codes for CASSPRTGGYLETQYF. The V call is TRBV7-2, the J call TRBJ2-5; 11 bases are shared with TRBD1. Germline assignment: CDR1 SGHTA and CDR2 FQGNSA. CDR3 length: 16 amino acids. The ends lost 5 bases at V and 5 bases at J; junction bases unmatched: 10.